This T cell receptor beta chain was captured in a study of CD8 T cells in Susac syndrome. Random-hexamer reverse transcription was applied to roughly 0.45 to 1 ug RNA. Across 54 Vbeta and 13 Jbeta, TCR beta CDR3 was amplified with immunoSEQ multiplex PCR. Each CDR3 protein is one row after TCRdb ran MiXCR on the immunoSEQ multiplex PCR reads. Among a few hundred thousand distinct CDR3 sequences listed, 95% were seen once. V was pared by 8 bases and J by 4 bases, with 8 bases between. Germline CDR1 MDHEN, CDR2 SYDVKM. This CDR3 region has 11 residues. Stable or active relapsing-remitting multiple sclerosis, untreated and meeting revised McDonald criteria, defined the controls.

This sequence joins TRBV28 and TRBJ1-1; D is ambiguous. This receptor was identified in a human donor with multiple sclerosis. Sample: CD4+ T cells from PBMCs. CDR3 sequence reads: CASRRSTEAFF. The CDR3 region has the DNA TGTGCCAGCCGCCGGAGCACTGAAGCTTTCTTT.